The 15 T cell receptor beta chains given below trace back to one sample, sequenced in a study of cytotoxic CD8 clonotypes in ibrutinib-treated CLL. The repertoire was sequenced with immunoSEQ multiplex PCR; TCRdb's copy has only in-frame clones and lacks some. The repertoire holds 50,000 to 70,000 clones, with 50% to 70% as singletons. Sequencing used PBMCs, obtained at disease progression, from a patient treated with ibrutinib. The receptors shown here come from a human donor with chronic lymphocytic leukemia.

The V gene is TRBV6-6, the J gene TRBJ2-7; 7 bases map to TRBD1. V gave up 6 bases and J gave up 2 bases; unmatched junction bases: 4. Germline V gene data show CDR1 as MNHNY and CDR2 as SVGAGI (reference sequence). The CDR3 extends over 13 amino acids. The CDR3 nucleotides read TGTGCCAGCAGCTCGGGACAGACCTACGAGCAGTACTTC. Its protein is CASSSGQTYEQYF.

The chain recombines TRBV7-2 with TRBJ2-1; D uncertain. CDR3 size: 13 residues. Germline CDR1 reads SGHTA; CDR2 reads FQGNSA. V was trimmed by 6 bases and J by 2 bases, leaving 8 bases between them. The CDR3 DNA is TGTGCCAGCAGTACGGCGGCCTACAATGAGCAGTTCTTC. It is translated as CASSTAAYNEQFF.

This clone was seen a handful of times. V gene TRBV11-3 combines with J gene TRBJ2-1, with TRBD1 identical over 8 bases. CDR1 and CDR2 from the germline V gene are SGHNT and YENEEA. The V segment lost 5 bases and the J segment 8 bases; nucleotides outside the gene matches: 11. The CDR3 runs 15 residues. CDR3 loop: CASSPGQGGWDEQFF. DNA of the CDR3: TGTGCCAGCAGCCCCGGACAGGGCGGTTGGGATGAGCAGTTCTTC.

This clone was observed once. The gene calls are TRBV7-2 and TRBJ2-3; 7 nucleotides line up with TRBD2. V lost 8 bases to trimming and J lost 3 bases; unmatched junction nucleotides: 5. Germline V gene data show CDR1 as SGHTA and CDR2 as FQGNSA. CDR3 length: 13 amino acids. This chain's CDR3 is CASGRAGTDTQYF. The CDR3 coding sequence is TGTGCCAGCGGGAGGGCCGGAACAGATACGCAGTATTTT. The full variable domain, with the rest looked up from reference TRBV7-2 and TRBJ2-3, is GAGVSQSPSNKVTEKGKDVELRCDPISGHTALYWYRQSLGQGLEFLIYFQGNSAPDKSGLPSDRFSAERTGGSVSTLTIQRTQQEDSAVYLCASGRAGTDTQYFGPGTRLTVL.

This clone showed up just a few times. This sequence joins TRBV14 and TRBJ2-3; TRBD1 matches at 7 bases. Germline V lookup: CDR1 SGHDN, CDR2 FVKESK. V was pared by 4 bases and J by 2 bases, with 6 bases of the junction left unmatched. This CDR3 has 15 amino acids. The CDR3 DNA follows: TGTGCCAGCAGCCGACGTACAGGGGACACAGATACGCAGTATTTT. Its translation: CASSRRTGDTDTQYF. The full variable domain, rest sourced from reference TRBV14 and TRBJ2-3, is EAGVTQFPSHSVIEKGQTVTLRCDPISGHDNLYWYRRVMGKEIKFLLHFVKESKQDESGMPNNRFLAERTGGTYSTLKVQPAELEDSGVYFCASSRRTGDTDTQYFGPGTRLTVL.

This rearrangement joins TRBV6-6 to TRBJ1-5; 7 positions match TRBD1. The CDR3 consists of 15 residues. The V and J ends lost 0 bases and 6 bases, in that order; junction bases with no gene match: 5. Germline values: CDR1 MNHNY, CDR2 SVGAGI (reference sequence). CDR3 sequence (DNA): TGTGCCAGCAGTTACTCGACAGGGCCCGGTCAGCCCCAGCATTTT. The encoded protein is CASSYSTGPGQPQHF.

This clone was recorded a few times. This chain joins TRBV30 and TRBJ1-1; tentatively, D is TRBD1 (6 bases). Per the germline V gene, CDR1 is GTSNPN and CDR2 is SVGIG (reference sequence). Between the trimmed V and J ends, which lost 5 bases and 4 bases, there was a span of 11 bases. This CDR3 has 12 residues. In DNA form, the CDR3 reads TGTGCCTGGGGACAGTGGGCCACTGAAGCTTTCTTT. Its protein product is CAWGQWATEAFF.

This clone has more than one count but fewer than ten. The CDR3: CASSGGTADEQYF. CDR3 sequence (DNA): TGCGCCAGCAGCGGGGGGACAGCAGACGAGCAGTACTTC. This chain connects TRBV5-1 to TRBJ2-7; possibly TRBD1 for D (7 bases). This CDR3 comprises 13 residues. In germline, CDR1 is SGHRS, CDR2 YFSETQ. V lost 4 bases and J lost 5, with 13 bases in between.

This sequence joins TRBV18 and TRBJ1-2; D unclear. With 2 bases removed from V and 4 bases from J, the gap between germline ends came to 8 bases. This CDR3 region has 13 residues. Per the germline V gene, CDR1 is KGHSH and CDR2 is LQKENI. The CDR3 DNA follows: TGTGCCAGCTCACCAACCGAGGTCTATGGCTACACCTTC. Residues: CASSPTEVYGYTF.

The chain couples TRBV7-2 to TRBJ2-5; the D gene is possibly TRBD1 (6 bases). The CDR3 has 14 residues. V dropped 4 bases and J dropped 4 bases, with 13 bases sitting between them. Looked up from germline, CDR1 is SGHTA and CDR2 is FQGNSA. The CDR3 nucleotides are TGTGCCAGCAGCTCACAGGGTCCTGGAGAGACCCAGTACTTC. Protein sequence: CASSSQGPGETQYF. Variable domain in full (rest from reference TRBV7-2 and TRBJ2-5): GAGVSQSPSNKVTEKGKDVELRCDPISGHTALYWYRQSLGQGLEFLIYFQGNSAPDKSGLPSDRFSAERTGGSVSTLTIQRTQQEDSAVYLCASSSQGPGETQYFGPGTRLLVL.

In this sample, this clone turned up a few times. The rearrangement links TRBV6-5 to TRBJ2-7; no firm D call. The CDR3 runs to 14 residues. Trimming removed 2 bases from V and 2 bases from J, with 10 bases in between. Germline CDR1 reads MNHEY; CDR2 reads SVGAGI. In DNA, the CDR3 is TGTGCCAGCAGTTACAGGTCTCCAACCTACGAGCAGTACTTC. As protein: CASSYRSPTYEQYF.

The chain employs TRBV30 and TRBJ1-5; no firm D call. The CDR3 extends over 16 amino acids. Germline CDR1 and CDR2: GTSNPN and SVGIG (reference sequence). The ends were cut back, 2 bases at V and 0 bases at J, with 14 bases in the middle. The CDR3 nucleotides are TGTGCCTGGAGTCCGCGCCCTGTAAATAGCAATCAGCCCCAGCATTTT. This gives the protein CAWSPRPVNSNQPQHF.

This sequence joins TRBV2 and TRBJ2-7; D is uncertain. The CDR3 is 13 amino acids. The germline V gene has CDR1 SNHLY and CDR2 FYNNEI. V dropped 7 bases and J dropped 3 bases, with 13 bases sitting between them. The CDR3 protein is CASTLDGNYEQYF. The DNA for the CDR3 is TGTGCCAGCACTCTGGACGGCAACTACGAGCAGTACTTC. Full variable domain (rest looked up from reference TRBV2 and TRBJ2-7): EPEVTQTPSHQVTQMGQEVILRCVPISNHLYFYWYRQILGQKVEFLVSFYNNEISEKSEIFDDQFSVERPDGSNFTLKIRSTKLEDSAMYFCASTLDGNYEQYFGPGTRLTVT.

CDR3 protein: CASGEASSYNEQFF. CDR3 DNA: TGTGCTAGTGGAGAGGCGAGCTCCTACAATGAGCAGTTCTTC. V gene TRBV12-5 combines with J gene TRBJ2-1, with D hard to call. The ends were cut back, 6 bases at V and 0 bases at J, with 9 bases in the middle. The CDR3 is 14 amino acids. Per germline, CDR1 LGHNT and CDR2 FRNRAP.

The chain joins TRBV7-2 to TRBJ2-7; D remains ambiguous. This CDR3 is built from 12 residues. Germline values: CDR1 SGHTA, CDR2 FQGNSA. Trimming shortened V by 0 bases and J by 2 bases, and 2 bases separated the two germline ends. The DNA for the CDR3 is TGTGCCAGCAGCTTAGCCCCCTACGAGCAGTACTTC. This encodes CASSLAPYEQYF. Looking up the rest from reference TRBV7-2 and TRBJ2-7 gives the full variable domain: GAGVSQSPSNKVTEKGKDVELRCDPISGHTALYWYRQSLGQGLEFLIYFQGNSAPDKSGLPSDRFSAERTGGSVSTLTIQRTQQEDSAVYLCASSLAPYEQYFGPGTRLTVT.